The table lists the clone carrying this TCR beta chain with many counts. As yet, its antigen is unknown. The data stem from a study of CD8+CD57+ T cells in acquired aplastic anemia. Whole-study results and caveats: The study identified twenty-nine CD8+ CDR3 sequences shared by patients and controls.

TCR beta VDJ and CDR3 profiles were obtained from a genomic DNA template. Via MiXCR, TCRdb re-called the reads, giving one row per CDR3 protein. The sample has some 190,000 distinct CDR3 sequences, about half seen once. Sequencing was carried out using sorted CD4+, CD8+, or CD8+CD57+ T cells (not recorded which) from PBMCs. The TCR originated in a human donor in good health.

CDR3 loop: CASSLGRSNYGYTF. The CDR3 bases are TGTGCCAGCAGCTTGGGACGGAGTAACTATGGCTACACCTTC. The chain combines TRBV7-9 with TRBJ1-2, with D possibly matching TRBD1 (5 bases). The CDR3 has 14 amino acids. In germline, CDR1 is SEHNR, CDR2 FQNEAQ (reference sequence). V dropped 3 bases and J dropped 1 base, with 9 bases sitting between them.